These 24 T cell receptor beta chains share one sample of origin, sequenced in a study of T cell responses to AZD1222 COVID-19 vaccine. Repertoires were generated with immunoSEQ multiplex PCR, while TCRdb's copy carries only in-frame clones and drops some. The sample includes about 120,000 clones, just over 90% of them seen just once. The sample here was peripheral blood, taken 28 days after the second AZD1222 dose. The receptors originated from an adult who received the AZD1222 COVID-19 vaccine.

The V call is TRBV2, the J call TRBJ2-5; D possibly matches TRBD1 or TRBD2 (5 bases each). With 4 bases removed from V and 5 bases from J, the gap between germline ends came to 14 bases. The CDR3 spans 14 residues. Germline CDR1 and CDR2: SNHLY and FYNNEI. CDR3 DNA sequence: TGTGCCAGCAGTGTGGAGGCAGGGTGGGAGACCCAGTACTTC. Translation: CASSVEAGWETQYF.

This chain links TRBV27 with TRBJ2-1, with a possible D match to TRBD1 (5 bases). Germline lookup yields CDR1 MNHEY and CDR2 SMNVEV (reference sequence). The V end lost 6 bases, the J end lost 4 bases, and 16 bases lay between the germline ends. The CDR3 has 15 amino acids. CDR3 amino acids: CASRKTNRSYNEQFF. For the CDR3, the DNA is TGTGCCAGCAGAAAAACCAACAGGAGTTACAATGAGCAGTTCTTC.

The chain links TRBV7-9 to TRBJ2-2; no reliable D call. The V end lost 1 base, the J end lost 0 bases, and 6 bases lay between the germline ends. This CDR3 has 15 residues. CDR1 is SEHNR and CDR2 is FQNEAQ in the germline V gene (reference sequence). The CDR3 DNA sequence: TGTGCCAGCAGCTTAGGTCAGGCGAACACCGGGGAGCTGTTTTTT. It encodes CASSLGQANTGELFF. Full variable domain (missing parts from reference TRBV7-9 and TRBJ2-2): DTGVSQNPRHKITKRGQNVTFRCDPISEHNRLYWYRQTLGQGPEFLTYFQNEAQLEKSRLLSDRFSAERPKGSFSTLEIQRTEQGDSAMYLCASSLGQANTGELFFGEGSRLTVL.

CDR3 DNA sequence: TGTGCCAGTAGTATAGGCTCGGGATCGGGAAGGTACGAGCAGTACTTC. Translating it yields CASSIGSGSGRYEQYF. This chain uses TRBV19 with TRBJ2-7; weak D call: TRBD2 (5 bases). Per the germline V gene, CDR1 is LNHDA and CDR2 is SQIVND (reference sequence). The CDR3 extends over 16 amino acids. V was pared by 1 base and J by 4 bases, with 17 bases between.

The chain carries TRBV28 and TRBJ2-7, with TRBD1 matching over 9 bases. The junction had 3 bases not matched to a gene; V was cut back by 3 bases and J by 0 bases. Germline V gene data show CDR1 as MDHEN and CDR2 as SYDVKM. The CDR3 is made up of 15 amino acids. CDR3 sequence reads: CASSFGQGSSYEQYF. In nucleotides, the CDR3 is TGTGCCAGCAGTTTCGGACAGGGGAGCTCCTACGAGCAGTACTTC.

The chain joins TRBV4-1 to TRBJ2-2, with 9 nucleotides matching TRBD2. J lost 2 bases, V lost 7 bases, and 8 bases had no gene match. The CDR3 is 16 residues long. Germline V gene lookup returns CDR1 MGHRA and CDR2 YSYEKL. CDR3 nucleotides: TGCGCCAGCACCCCTCAAGCGGGGGGTAACACCGGGGAGCTGTTTTTT. Its protein product is CASTPQAGGNTGELFF.

This clone was recorded only once. The chain links TRBV29-1 to TRBJ2-7; TRBD2 matches at 7 bases. CDR1 is SQVTM, CDR2 ANQGSEA, per germline. J was trimmed by 3 bases and V by 3 bases; bases with no gene match: 5. CDR3 length equals 13 residues. The chain's CDR3 is CSVDLAGVYEQYF. The CDR3 DNA is TGCAGCGTTGATCTGGCGGGAGTCTACGAGCAGTACTTC.

The chain links TRBV18 to TRBJ2-5, with 7 bases identical to TRBD2. The length of the CDR3 is 14 residues. CDR1 and CDR2 (germline): KGHSH, LQKENI. Trimming cost V 0 bases and J 5 bases; bases outside gene matches: 3. The CDR3 DNA follows: TGTGCCAGCTCACCACCGGACGGGAGGGAGACCCAGTACTTC. The encoded protein is CASSPPDGRETQYF.

This chain links TRBV11-3 with TRBJ2-3; D is possibly TRBD2 (5 bases). The CDR3 length is 15 residues. Germline assignment: CDR1 SGHNT and CDR2 YENEEA. Trimming removed 5 bases at V and 1 base at J, with 13 bases between. The CDR3 reads CASSHRGPGTDTQYF. CDR3 DNA: TGTGCCAGCAGCCACCGCGGGCCGGGCACAGATACGCAGTATTTT.

The rearrangement uses TRBV27 and TRBJ2-7; no clear D. The V gene lost 2 bases and the J gene lost 1 base, with 6 bases spanning the gap. Germline lookup yields CDR1 MNHEY and CDR2 SMNVEV (reference sequence). The CDR3 extends over 13 amino acids. CDR3 in DNA: TGTGCCAGCAGTTTAGGTAATTCCTACGAGCAGTACTTC. It encodes CASSLGNSYEQYF.

About this clone itself: The germline gene is not matched at one end of the junction; a read error may be the cause. This chain links TRBV5-1 with TRBJ1-2; unclear D gene. The CDR3 totals 12 residues. Looked up from germline, CDR1 is SGHRS and CDR2 is YFSETQ. CDR3 sequence reads: CASSLERAPQIF. The CDR3 DNA reads as TGCGCCAGCAGCTTGGAAAGGGCCCCCCAAATCTTC.

This rearrangement joins TRBV5-4 to TRBJ2-3, with 11 bases that match TRBD2. The CDR3 has 16 amino acids. The ends lost 2 bases at V and 0 bases at J; junction bases unmatched: 2. The V gene's germline CDR1 is SGHNT and CDR2 YYREEE (reference sequence). The CDR3 coding sequence is TGTGCCAGCAGCTTCCGGACTAGCGGGAGCACAGATACGCAGTATTTT. Protein: CASSFRTSGSTDTQYF.

The chain links TRBV19 to TRBJ1-4; D gene unclear. Germline V gene lookup returns CDR1 LNHDA and CDR2 SQIVND (reference sequence). This CDR3 is built from 17 residues. V lost 3 bases, J lost 4 bases, and 18 bases lay in between. The CDR3 loop reads CASSMVTSTVRNEKLFF. The CDR3, as DNA: TGTGCCAGTAGTATGGTGACATCTACGGTGCGTAATGAAAAACTGTTTTTT.

The chain employs TRBV29-1 and TRBJ1-2; 8 positions match TRBD1. V lost 2 bases to trimming and J lost 8 bases; unmatched junction nucleotides: 7. The CDR3 consists of 13 residues. Germline V gene data show CDR1 as SQVTM and CDR2 as ANQGSEA. CDR3 in DNA: TGCAGCGTTGAACCGGACAGGGTACTCGGCTACACCTTC. It yields the protein CSVEPDRVLGYTF.

The chain has TRBV7-2 and TRBJ1-2; D is unresolved. This CDR3 contains 15 residues. With 1 base removed from V and 4 bases from J, the gap between germline ends came to 13 bases. Germline lookup yields CDR1 SGHTA and CDR2 FQGNSA. This CDR3 reads CASSLGVGSFYGYTF. Written as DNA, the CDR3 is TGTGCCAGCAGCTTAGGAGTGGGGAGCTTCTATGGCTACACCTTC. The full variable domain, with the rest looked up from reference TRBV7-2 and TRBJ1-2, is GAGVSQSPSNKVTEKGKDVELRCDPISGHTALYWYRQSLGQGLEFLIYFQGNSAPDKSGLPSDRFSAERTGGSVSTLTIQRTQQEDSAVYLCASSLGVGSFYGYTFGSGTRLTVV.

This clone was recorded a few times. The CDR3 DNA reads as TGTGCCAGCAGCTTGGGGTTAGAGACCCAGTACTTC. This encodes CASSLGLETQYF. The chain carries TRBV14 and TRBJ2-5; D is unresolved. The ends were cut back, 5 bases at V and 4 bases at J, with 8 bases in the middle. Germline values: CDR1 SGHDN, CDR2 FVKESK. CDR3 length: 12 residues.

J is TRBJ2-7 and V is TRBV5-1; 9 bases agree with TRBD1. V was clipped by 4 bases and J by 3 bases; unmatched bases: 8. CDR3 length: 15 residues. CDR1 is SGHRS and CDR2 is YFSETQ in the germline V gene. Here the CDR3 DNA reads TGCGCCAGCAGCCTTTTACCGGGACAGGGCTACGAGCAGTACTTC. Translated, it gives CASSLLPGQGYEQYF.

The genes are TRBV7-2 and TRBJ1-1; D is possibly TRBD1 (5 bases). The germline CDR1 and CDR2 sequences are SGHTA and FQGNSA. This CDR3 comprises 15 residues. Trimming pared 3 bases from V and 0 bases from J, leaving 11 bases between. The CDR3, as DNA: TGTGCCAGCAGCTTCAGTGGAGGGGTGAACACTGAAGCTTTCTTT. This gives the protein CASSFSGGVNTEAFF.

The rearrangement uses TRBV19 and TRBJ1-1; D gene unclear. This CDR3 is 12 amino acids long. Germline V gene sequence: CDR1 LNHDA, CDR2 SQIVND (reference sequence). Trimming shortened V by 8 bases and J by 6 bases, and 13 bases separated the two germline ends. CDR3 amino acids: CASSRRLSEAFF. For the CDR3, the DNA is TGTGCCAGTTCCCGCAGGTTGTCTGAAGCTTTCTTT.

The chain recombines TRBV5-1 with TRBJ2-3, with D tentatively TRBD1 or TRBD2 (5 bases each). V lost 4 bases and J 1 base, leaving 13 bases between the germline ends. The CDR3 covers 15 residues. Germline assignment: CDR1 SGHRS and CDR2 YFSETQ. This CDR3 reads CASSPGGQGTDTQYF. The CDR3 bases are TGCGCCAGCAGCCCTGGGGGTCAAGGCACAGATACGCAGTATTTT. The full variable domain, in which reference TRBV5-1 and TRBJ2-3 provide the parts outside the CDR3, is KAGVTQTPRYLIKTRGQQVTLSCSPISGHRSVSWYQQTPGQGLQFLFEYFSETQRNKGNFPGRFSGRQFSNSRSEMNVSTLELGDSALYLCASSPGGQGTDTQYFGPGTRLTVL.

This chain uses TRBV29-1 with TRBJ2-1; TRBD2 matches at 8 bases. Germline-derived CDR1 and CDR2 are SQVTM and ANQGSEA. V lost 5 bases to trimming and J lost 6 bases; unmatched junction nucleotides: 6. This CDR3 is built from 13 residues. The CDR3, as DNA: TGCAGCGTTACGGGAGGGCCAACCAATGAGCAGTTCTTC. Residues: CSVTGGPTNEQFF.

J is TRBJ2-3 and V is TRBV6-6, with D possibly being TRBD1 or TRBD2 (6 bases each). Germline V gene lookup returns CDR1 MNHNY and CDR2 SVGAGI (reference sequence). The length of the CDR3 is 16 residues. Deletions cut 0 bases from V and 1 base from J, with 11 bases between. CDR3 region: CASSYSRGVGTDTQYF. The CDR3 coding sequence is TGTGCCAGCAGTTACTCGAGGGGGGTGGGCACAGATACGCAGTATTTT.

The genes are TRBV6-2 or TRBV6-3 and TRBJ1-6; no clear D gene. Germline V gives CDR1 MNHEY, CDR2 SVGEGT. The germline V and J ends were trimmed by 5 bases and 8 bases, with 10 bases remaining between them. This CDR3 is 13 amino acids long. Here the CDR3 reads CASSLKSYSPLHF. CDR3 nucleotide sequence: TGTGCCAGCAGTCTGAAATCGTATTCACCCCTCCACTTT.

The CDR3 loop is CASSRRGAGVTEAFF. The CDR3 DNA is TGTGCCAGCAGCCGCCGTGGGGCCGGGGTAACTGAAGCTTTCTTT. V and J are TRBV7-8 and TRBJ1-1, with a tentative D call TRBD1 (5 bases). This CDR3 is 15 amino acids long. V lost 5 bases to trimming and J lost 5 bases, with 18 bases between them. The germline V gene has CDR1 SGHVS and CDR2 FQNEAQ.